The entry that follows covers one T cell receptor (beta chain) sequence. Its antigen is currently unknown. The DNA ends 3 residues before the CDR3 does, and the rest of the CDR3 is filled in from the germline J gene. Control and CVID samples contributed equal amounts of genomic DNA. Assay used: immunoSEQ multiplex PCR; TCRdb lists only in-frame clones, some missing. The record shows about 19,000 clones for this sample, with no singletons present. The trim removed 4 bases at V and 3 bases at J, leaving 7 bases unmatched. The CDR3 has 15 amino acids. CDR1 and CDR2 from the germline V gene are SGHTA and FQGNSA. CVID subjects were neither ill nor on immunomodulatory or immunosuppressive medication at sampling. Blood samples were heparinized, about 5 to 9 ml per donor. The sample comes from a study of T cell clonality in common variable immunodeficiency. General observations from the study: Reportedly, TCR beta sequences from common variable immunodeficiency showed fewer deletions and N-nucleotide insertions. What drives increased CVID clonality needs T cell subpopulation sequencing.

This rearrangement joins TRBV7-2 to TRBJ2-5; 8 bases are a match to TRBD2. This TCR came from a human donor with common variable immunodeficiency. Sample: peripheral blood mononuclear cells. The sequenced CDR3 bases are TGTGCCAGCAGCTCCCCGCGGGGGGCTAAAGAGACC. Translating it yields CASSSPRGAKET. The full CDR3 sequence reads CASSSPRGAKETQYF.